This entry is about one T cell receptor (beta chain). The antigen remains unidentified. Healthy adults negative for HIV, lacking recent acute infections or vaccinations, served as donors. All participating donors were Caucasian adults from Nashville, Tennessee. The V and J ends lost 0 bases and 6 bases respectively, with 9 bases between them. The CDR3 is 13 residues long. Looked up from germline, CDR1 is SGHRS and CDR2 is YFSETQ. TCRdb's copy holds only in-frame clones and misses some; the assay was immunoSEQ multiplex PCR. The sample holds over 1.5 million clones, 95% to 99% seen once. The data originate from a study of shared clonotypes between healthy human individuals. Notes on the study in general: Rarefaction gave evidence that sorted-subset sequencing remained incomplete despite large depth.

Sequencing was done on a sample of naive CD4+ T cells sorted from blood. The sample's subset: CD45RA+ positively selected. The receptor was derived from a man under 40 in good health. The gene calls are TRBV5-1 and TRBJ1-2, with D possibly being TRBD1 (6 bases). The CDR3 bases are TGCGCCAGCAGCTTGGCAGGGGCTGATGGCTACACCTTC. This codes for CASSLAGADGYTF.